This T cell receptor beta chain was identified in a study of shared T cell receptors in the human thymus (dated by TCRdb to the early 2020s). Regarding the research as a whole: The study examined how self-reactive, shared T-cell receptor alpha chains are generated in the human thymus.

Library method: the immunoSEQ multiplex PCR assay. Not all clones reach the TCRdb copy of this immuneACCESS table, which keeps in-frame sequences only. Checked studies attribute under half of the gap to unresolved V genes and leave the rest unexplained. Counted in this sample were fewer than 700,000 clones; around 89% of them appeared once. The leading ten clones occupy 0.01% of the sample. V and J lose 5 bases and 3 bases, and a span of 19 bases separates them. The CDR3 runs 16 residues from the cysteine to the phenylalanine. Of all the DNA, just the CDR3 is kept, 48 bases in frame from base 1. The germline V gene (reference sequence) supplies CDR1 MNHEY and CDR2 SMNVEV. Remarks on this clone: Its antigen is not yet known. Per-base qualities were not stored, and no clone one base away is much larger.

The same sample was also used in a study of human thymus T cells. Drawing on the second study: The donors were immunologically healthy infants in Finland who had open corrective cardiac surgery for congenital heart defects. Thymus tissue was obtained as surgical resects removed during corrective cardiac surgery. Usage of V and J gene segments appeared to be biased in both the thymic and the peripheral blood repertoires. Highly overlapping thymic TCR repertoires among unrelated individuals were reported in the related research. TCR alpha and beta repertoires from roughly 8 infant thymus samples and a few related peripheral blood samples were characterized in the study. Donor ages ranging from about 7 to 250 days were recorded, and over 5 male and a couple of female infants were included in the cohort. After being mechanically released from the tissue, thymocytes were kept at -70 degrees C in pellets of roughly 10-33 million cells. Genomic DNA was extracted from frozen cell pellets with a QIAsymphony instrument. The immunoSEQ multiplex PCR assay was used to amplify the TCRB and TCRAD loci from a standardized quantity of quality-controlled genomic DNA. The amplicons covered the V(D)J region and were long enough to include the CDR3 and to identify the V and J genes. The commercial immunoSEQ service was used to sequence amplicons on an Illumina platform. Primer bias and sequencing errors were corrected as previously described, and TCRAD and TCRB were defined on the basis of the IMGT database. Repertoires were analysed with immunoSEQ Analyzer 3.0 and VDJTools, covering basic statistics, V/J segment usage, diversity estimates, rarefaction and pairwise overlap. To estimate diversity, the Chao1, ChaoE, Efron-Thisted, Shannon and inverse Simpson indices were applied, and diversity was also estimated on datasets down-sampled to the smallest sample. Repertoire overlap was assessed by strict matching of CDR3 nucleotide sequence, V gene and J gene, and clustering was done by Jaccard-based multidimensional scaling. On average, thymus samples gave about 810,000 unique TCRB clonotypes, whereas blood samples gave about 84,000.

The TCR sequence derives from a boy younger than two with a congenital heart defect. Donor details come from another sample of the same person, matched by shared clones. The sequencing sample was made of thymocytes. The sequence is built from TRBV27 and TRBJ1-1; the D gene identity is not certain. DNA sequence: TGTGCCAGCAGTCCAAACGGACTTTTCACCGACACTGAAGCTTTCTTT. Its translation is CASSPNGLFTDTEAFF.